A selection of T cell receptor beta chains follows, all from one sample in a study of cytomegalovirus exposure and HLA in healthy donors. This table comes from immunoSEQ multiplex PCR, and its TCRdb copy is limited to in-frame clones, with some not included. Of approximately 160,000 clones listed, around 75% are singletons. The sequencing input was PBMCs. The receptors derive from a woman between 45 and 60 years old in good health and CMV-seropositive. Both conserved end residues are part of each CDR3. A D gene is named only where the DNA matches it firmly. Not every row has a clone size; where given, it reads once, few, many or a size class.

TRBD1	NA	TRBJ2-5	TRBV29-1	TGCAGCGGACAGGGGGGGGAGGAGACCCAGTACTTC	CSGQGGEETQYF
NA	NA	TRBJ1-1	TRBV19	TGTGCCAGCGATAAAGGTGGCGGGATTCCTGAAGCTTTCTTT	CASDKGGGIPEAFF
TRBD1	NA	TRBJ1-3	TRBV9	TGTGCCAGCAGCGTAGGACAGGGGAGGGGAAACACCATATATTTT	CASSVGQGRGNTIYF
TRBD1	few	TRBJ2-7	TRBV5-4	TGTGCCAGCAGCCAAGATGAGGGGGCCCTCTCCTACGAGCAGTACTTC	CASSQDEGALSYEQYF
NA	few	TRBJ2-7	TRBV6-5	TGTGCCAGCAGGTCCCCCTCGGCAGGGGGGTACGAGCAGTACTTC	CASRSPSAGGYEQYF
TRBD1	NA	TRBJ2-5	TRBV7-8	TGTGCCAGCAGCCCAGGGGGCAGGGGGCAAGAGACCCAGTACTTC	CASSPGGRGQETQYF
NA	NA	TRBJ2-2	TRBV2	TGTGCCAGCAGTGAAGGGACTGGTGACGGGGAGCTGTTTTTT	CASSEGTGDGELFF
TRBD2	NA	TRBJ2-1	TRBV30	TGTGCCTGGAGCCCGAAACCTGGGACTAGCGGGGACTACAATGAGCAGTTCTTC	CAWSPKPGTSGDYNEQFF
NA	NA	TRBJ1-2	TRBV27	TGTGCCAGCACCAAAAGCGGGGGCTACGGCTACACCTTC	CASTKSGGYGYTF
NA	NA	TRBJ2-7	TRBV2	TGTGCCAGCAGCGTTACCTACGAGCAGTACTTC	CASSVTYEQYF
TRBD1	few	TRBJ2-5	TRBV7-7	TGTGCCAGCAGCTTATCCCTCAGGGGGCGGGAGACCCAGTACTTC	CASSLSLRGRETQYF
TRBD1	NA	TRBJ1-2	TRBV2	TGTGCCAGCAGTGTCTACAGGGGGCCTTCGGGTTATGGCTACACCTTC	CASSVYRGPSGYGYTF
TRBD2	NA	TRBJ2-1	TRBV4-1	TGCGCCAGCAGCCGAGGGACTAGCGGGGGGCCCAGGGAGCAGTTCTTC	CASSRGTSGGPREQFF
NA	NA	TRBJ2-5	TRBV19	TGTGCCAGTAGTTCCTGGGACTTCCAAGAGACCCAGTACTTC	CASSSWDFQETQYF
NA	NA	TRBJ1-2	TRBV2	TGTGCCAGCGGACAAGTCTATGGCTACACCTTC	CASGQVYGYTF
NA	NA	TRBJ1-1	TRBV7-9	TGTGCCAGCAGCTTGTCGTGGAACACTGAAGCTTTCTTT	CASSLSWNTEAFF
NA	NA	TRBJ2-3	TRBV5-1	TGCGCCAGCAGCTTGCGGGATGCCCGCACAGATACGCAGTATTTT	CASSLRDARTDTQYF
NA	NA	TRBJ2-2	TRBV6-6	TGTGCCAGCGAGAGGACCGGGGAGCTGTTTTTT	CASERTGELFF
NA	NA	TRBJ1-5	TRBV28	TGTGCCAGCAGGGCGGGGGGCGACCAGCCCCAGCATTTT	CASRAGGDQPQHF
TRBD1	few	TRBJ2-6	TRBV5-4	TGTGCCAGCAGCGAGAACAGGGGATGGAGCTCTGGGGCCAACGTCCTGACTTTC	CASSENRGWSSGANVLTF
TRBD1	NA	TRBJ2-7	TRBV11-2	TGTGCCAGCAGCCCCCTGCAGGGGGCCTACGAGCAGTACTTC	CASSPLQGAYEQYF
TRBD1	NA	TRBJ1-1	TRBV5-1	TGCGCCAGCAGCGCGGACAGGGCGAACACTGAAGCTTTCTTT	CASSADRANTEAFF
TRBD1	few	TRBJ2-7	TRBV5-6	TGTGCCAGCAGCCCAACAGGGGGCGAGCAGTACTTC	CASSPTGGEQYF
NA	NA	TRBJ2-7	TRBV7-9	TGTGCCAGCAGCTTACAGCCCTTCTCCGACAGGAACTACGAGCAGTACTTC	CASSLQPFSDRNYEQYF
NA	NA	TRBJ1-6	TRBV6-5	TGTGCCAGCAGTCTTTCAGTGATCAGTAATTCACCCCTCCACTTT	CASSLSVISNSPLHF
NA	NA	TRBJ1-1	TRBV27	TGTGCCAGCAGTTTTTTGGGCGGGACCACTGAAGCTTTCTTT	CASSFLGGTTEAFF
NA	NA	TRBJ1-1	TRBV5-1	TGCGCCAGCAGCTTGGAAACGTCAGGGCTTACTGAAGCTTTCTTT	CASSLETSGLTEAFF
TRBD1	few	TRBJ1-2	TRBV2	TGTGCCAGCAGTGAGAGGTGGACAGGGTTCGGCTACACCTTC	CASSERWTGFGYTF
NA	NA	TRBJ1-2	TRBV21-1	TGTGCCAGCAGCAAAGTAGATCGGGGTCTCTCTTTTTCGAGCTATTTTGTTGGCTACACCTTC	CASSKVDRGLSFSSYFVGYTF
NA	NA	TRBJ1-3	TRBV4-1	TGCGCCAGCAGCCAAGAGAACGGCTCTGGAAACACCATATATTTT	CASSQENGSGNTIYF
TRBD2	NA	TRBJ2-1	TRBV9	TGTGCCAGCAGCGGGGCGGGGGACCCCTACAATGAGCAGTTCTTC	CASSGAGDPYNEQFF
NA	NA	TRBJ1-2	TRBV2	TGTGCCAGCTCATTAGGGGGATTTGGCTACACCTTC	CASSLGGFGYTF
NA	NA	TRBJ1-3	TRBV6-6	TGTGCCAGCAGCCCACGGAGCTCTGGAAACACCATATATTTT	CASSPRSSGNTIYF
NA	few	TRBJ2-5	TRBV13	TGTGCCAGCAGCTCCCCCGAGGCCCAAGAGACCCAGTACTTC	CASSSPEAQETQYF
NA	NA	TRBJ2-3	TRBV18	TGTGCCAGCTCAGCCACTAGCAGGACAGATACGCAGTATTTT	CASSATSRTDTQYF
NA	NA	TRBJ1-1	TRBV18	TGTGCCAGCTCGTCGACGGGGAACACTGAAGCTTTCTTT	CASSSTGNTEAFF
TRBD1	NA	TRBJ1-2	TRBV7-6	TGTGCCAGCAGCTTAGGCAGGGGGAATGGCTACACCTTC	CASSLGRGNGYTF
NA	NA	TRBJ1-5	TRBV18	TGTGCCAGCTCACCAAGCTTAGATCAGCCCCAGCATTTT	CASSPSLDQPQHF
TRBD1	NA	TRBJ1-2	TRBV18	TGTGCCAGCTCACCGGTGGGACAGGAAAGCCATGGCTACACCTTC	CASSPVGQESHGYTF
NA	few	TRBJ2-2	TRBV5-1	TGCGCCAGCAGCTTGGGGACAGATATGAACACCGGGGAGCTGTTTTTT	CASSLGTDMNTGELFF
NA	NA	TRBJ1-2	TRBV19	TGTGCCAGTAATGGGGAGAACTATGGCTACACCTTC	CASNGENYGYTF
TRBD1	NA	TRBJ2-3	TRBV7-3	TGTGCCAGCAGCCCGCAGGGGGCGATGGGTACGCAGTATTTT	CASSPQGAMGTQYF
TRBD1	once	TRBJ2-2	TRBV5-1	TGCGCCAGCAGCCAAGGGACAGGGGGCGGGGAGCTGTTTTTT	CASSQGTGGGELFF
NA	NA	TRBJ1-3	TRBV13	TGTGCCAGCAGCCCGACTAGGGACGGAAACACCATATATTTT	CASSPTRDGNTIYF
TRBD1	NA	TRBJ1-1	TRBV6-1	TGTGCCAGCAGATCTGACAGGGCGGACACTGAAGCTTTCTTT	CASRSDRADTEAFF
NA	NA	TRBJ1-1	TRBV9	TGTGCCAGCAGCGTAGCAGGGACTAGCACTGAAGCTTTCTTT	CASSVAGTSTEAFF
NA	NA	TRBJ1-1	TRBV7-9	TGTGCCAGCAGCCCAAGCCGGGAGGGGCTAGGCACTGAAGCTTTCTTT	CASSPSREGLGTEAFF
NA	few	TRBJ1-5	TRBV27	TGTGCCAGCAGCCCCAGGGGCGGCAATCAGCCCCAGCATTTT	CASSPRGGNQPQHF
TRBD2	NA	TRBJ2-2	TRBV5-5	TGTGCCAGCAGCTTGGCCGGGGGGGCGCGGACCGGGGAGCTGTTTTTT	CASSLAGGARTGELFF
TRBD2	few	TRBJ2-7	TRBV10-2	TGCGCCAGCAAGACTAGCGGGGGGTACGAGCAGTACTTC	CASKTSGGYEQYF